The 20 T cell receptor beta chains below all came from one sample that was sequenced in a study of cytomegalovirus exposure and HLA in healthy donors. This PCR relied on a set of 60 Vbeta primers and 13 Jbeta primers. Clones were sequenced by immunoSEQ multiplex PCR, and TCRdb holds only the in-frame ones, with some missing. Of roughly 150,000 clones listed, roughly 79% are singletons. The sequencing input was PBMCs. The source is a middle-aged woman in good health and CMV-seronegative.

The chain carries TRBV10-3 and TRBJ2-2, with 7 bases identical to TRBD1. The CDR3 is made up of 17 amino acids. Germline lookup yields CDR1 ENHRY and CDR2 SYGVKD. V gave up 2 bases and J gave up 4 bases; unmatched junction bases: 10. The CDR3 DNA reads TGTGCCATCAGTGAGCACGACAGGGCGGCTCTCACCGGGGAGCTGTTTTTT. This encodes CAISEHDRAALTGELFF.

This CDR3 reads CASSSRRQTYEQYF. The CDR3 bases are TGTGCCAGCAGCTCCCGGAGGCAAACCTACGAGCAGTACTTC. The chain combines TRBV7-2 with TRBJ2-7, with a possible D match to TRBD2 (5 bases). The CDR3 has 14 residues. Trimming took off 4 bases at V and 2 bases at J, with 12 bases between the two ends. Per the germline V gene, CDR1 is SGHTA and CDR2 is FQGNSA. The whole variable domain, remainder taken from reference TRBV7-2 and TRBJ2-7, is GAGVSQSPSNKVTEKGKDVELRCDPISGHTALYWYRQSLGQGLEFLIYFQGNSAPDKSGLPSDRFSAERTGGSVSTLTIQRTQQEDSAVYLCASSSRRQTYEQYFGPGTRLTVT.

The genes are TRBV19 and TRBJ1-1, with 7 bases lining up with TRBD1. Germline V gene data show CDR1 as LNHDA and CDR2 as SQIVND (reference sequence). J gave up 4 bases and V 9 bases, and 8 bases lay outside the gene matches. CDR3 length equals 13 residues. CDR3 region: CASLQGVGTEAFF. In DNA form, the CDR3 reads TGTGCCAGCCTTCAGGGGGTCGGCACTGAAGCTTTCTTT.

This clone was counted between two and nine times. The rearrangement uses TRBV5-1 and TRBJ2-7; 8 nucleotides match TRBD1. Germline lookup yields CDR1 SGHRS and CDR2 YFSETQ. V shed 4 bases and J 6 bases; nucleotides not matched to a gene: 9. This CDR3 is built from 14 residues. CDR3 in amino acids: CASSTGQVPGEQYF. In DNA, the CDR3 is TGCGCCAGCAGCACGGGACAGGTACCGGGCGAGCAGTACTTC.

The chain employs TRBV25-1 and TRBJ2-7, with TRBD2 as a possible D gene (5 bases). Per germline, CDR1 MGHDK and CDR2 SYGVNS. The CDR3 runs 14 residues. V was shortened by 4 bases and J by 2 bases, with 12 bases between the two germline ends. CDR3 residues: CASSGTSNPYEQYF. CDR3 sequence (DNA): TGTGCCAGCAGTGGGACTTCTAATCCCTACGAGCAGTACTTC.

This chain links TRBV4-1 with TRBJ2-7, with 10 bases matching TRBD1. Unmatched junction bases numbered 11, after V lost 3 bases and J lost 3 bases. The CDR3 runs to 17 residues. Looked up from germline, CDR1 is MGHRA and CDR2 is YSYEKL. The CDR3 region has the DNA TGCGCCAGCAGCCAGAAGGGACAGGGGAGTCCGAACTACGAGCAGTACTTC. As protein: CASSQKGQGSPNYEQYF.

This chain connects TRBV11-3 to TRBJ2-6, with D perhaps TRBD2 (7 bases). V was shortened by 5 bases and J by 4 bases, with 15 bases between the two germline ends. The CDR3 runs to 16 residues. Looked up from germline, CDR1 is SGHNT and CDR2 is YENEEA. CDR3 amino acids: CASSLGGAAGANVLTF. DNA for the CDR3: TGTGCCAGCAGCCTTGGGGGGGCTGCCGGGGCCAACGTCCTGACTTTC.

This chain links TRBV29-1 with TRBJ1-1; 7 positions match TRBD1. After removal of 2 bases from V and 4 bases from J, the junction contained 7 bases not matched to a gene. The CDR3 length is 14 residues. In germline, CDR1 is SQVTM, CDR2 ANQGSEA. CDR3 sequence (DNA): TGCAGCGTTGAAAGACAGGGAGAGGTCACTGAAGCTTTCTTT. Residues: CSVERQGEVTEAFF.

This clone occurred once. The V call is TRBV7-2, the J call TRBJ2-5; possible D gene TRBD2, 6 bases. The J call is in doubt because the DNA end fits TRBJ2-7 better. CDR3 length: 14 residues. From germline, CDR1 is SGHTA and CDR2 FQGNSA. CDR3 amino acids: CATGMAGSSYEQYF. Written as DNA, the CDR3 is TGTGCCACTGGGATGGCGGGGAGCTCCTACGAGCAGTACTTC.

The chain combines TRBV29-1 with TRBJ2-3, with 8 bases aligning to TRBD2. V lost 4 bases, J lost 5 bases, and 17 bases stayed unmatched. From germline, CDR1 is SQVTM and CDR2 ANQGSEA. The CDR3 covers 17 residues. In DNA, the CDR3 is TGCAGCGTTGTATCTCGTGGTAGCGGGGACCTCGGAGATACGCAGTATTTT. Protein product: CSVVSRGSGDLGDTQYF.

The genes are TRBV6-5 and TRBJ2-7; 9 bases are shared with TRBD1. The CDR3 has 14 amino acids. With V trimmed by 5 bases and J by 3 bases, 5 bases remained unmatched. Germline CDR1 and CDR2: MNHEY and SVGAGI. The CDR3 reads CASSPQGALYEQYF. The CDR3 bases are TGTGCCAGCAGTCCACAGGGGGCCCTCTACGAGCAGTACTTC.

The DNA of the CDR3 is TGTGCCAGCAGCCCTAGCGGGAGGCAATACGAGCAGTACTTC. It translates to CASSPSGRQYEQYF. The rearrangement joins TRBV2 to TRBJ2-7; 11 bases align to TRBD2. Unmatched junction bases numbered 5, after V lost 6 bases and J lost 4 bases. This CDR3 is built from 14 residues. The germline gives CDR1 SNHLY, CDR2 FYNNEI.

The gene calls are TRBV4-1 and TRBJ2-2, with a tentative D call TRBD2 (6 bases). The CDR3 spans 16 residues. Germline-derived CDR1 and CDR2 are MGHRA and YSYEKL. The V end lost 1 base, the J end lost 4 bases, and 13 bases lay between the germline ends. The CDR3 loop is CASSQVLRERTGELFF. For the CDR3, the DNA is TGCGCCAGCAGCCAAGTATTGCGGGAACGCACCGGGGAGCTGTTTTTT.

This clone occurred once. One junction end does not reproduce the germline sequence, and a read error may be involved. The J gene is TRBJ1-5, the V gene TRBV7-7; 7 nucleotides line up with TRBD1. Germline V gene sequence: CDR1 SSHAT, CDR2 FNYEAQ (reference sequence). The CDR3 is 13 amino acids. CDR3 residues: CASSPDRDQPQHF. The CDR3 nucleotides are TGTGCTAGCAGCCCCGACAGGGATCAGCCCCAGCATTTT.

The chain uses TRBV9 and TRBJ2-7, with TRBD1 as a possible D gene (6 bases). Looked up from germline, CDR1 is SGDLS and CDR2 is YYNGEE. V lost 0 bases and J lost 0, with 10 bases in between. CDR3 size: 15 residues. The CDR3 DNA reads as TGTGCCAGCAGCGTAGGTGGGGGCCTCTCCTACGAGCAGTACTTC. Translating it yields CASSVGGGLSYEQYF.

A single count supports this clone. The V gene is TRBV29-1, the J gene TRBJ2-5; 8 bases map to TRBD2. The DNA end is a closer match to TRBJ2-7, so the J assignment may be wrong. This CDR3 contains 15 residues. Germline V gene data show CDR1 as SQVTM and CDR2 as ANQGSEA. CDR3 DNA sequence: TGCAGCGTTGAAGAACGGGAGGGTCCCTCCTACGAGCAGTACTTC. Residues: CSVEEREGPSYEQYF.

This chain links TRBV7-2 with TRBJ2-4; unclear D gene. The CDR3 totals 17 residues. Deletions cut 6 bases from V and 1 base from J, with 19 bases between. Per the germline V gene, CDR1 is SGHTA and CDR2 is FQGNSA. Here the CDR3 reads CASRRLGGEWAKNIQYF. The CDR3 DNA sequence: TGTGCCAGCAGACGCTTAGGTGGAGAATGGGCCAAAAACATTCAGTACTTC.

In its sample, this clone was seen once. J is TRBJ1-1 and V is TRBV6-1, with D possibly matching TRBD1 (5 bases). CDR1 and CDR2 from the germline V gene are MNHNS and SASEGT. Trimming shortened V by 6 bases and J by 0 bases, and 8 bases separated the two germline ends. This CDR3 spans 13 amino acids. CDR3 region: CASRQDMNTEAFF. The CDR3 nucleotides read TGTGCCAGCAGACAGGACATGAACACTGAAGCTTTCTTT.

This chain connects TRBV11-3 to TRBJ2-6, with TRBD1 as a possible D gene (7 bases). In germline, CDR1 is SGHNT, CDR2 YENEEA. The V end was cut by 4 bases, the J end by 4 bases, with 17 bases between. The CDR3 runs to 17 residues. The chain's CDR3 is CASSSRRGLGGANVLTF. DNA for the CDR3: TGTGCCAGCAGCTCCCGGAGGGGGCTTGGGGGGGCCAACGTCCTGACTTTC.

The chain joins TRBV6-1 to TRBJ2-5; D is perhaps TRBD1 (5 bases). The CDR3 is 16 residues long. V was trimmed by 1 base and J by 6 bases, leaving 18 bases between them. Germline CDR1 reads MNHNS; CDR2 reads SASEGT. Here the CDR3 reads CASSEGSQGSRKTQYF. DNA for the CDR3: TGTGCCAGCAGTGAAGGAAGTCAGGGAAGTCGGAAGACCCAGTACTTC.